The 10 T cell receptor beta chains presented below share a single source sample, sequenced in a study of blood T cell repertoires in COVID-19. The assay was immunoSEQ multiplex PCR, and TCRdb's table has in-frame clones only and misses some. The table shows about 240,000 clones, with 70% to 85% occurring only once. The sequencing input was peripheral blood. These receptors all stem from a woman older than 75 with acute or convalescent COVID-19.

This chain links TRBV6-5 with TRBJ1-2; 8 nucleotides align to TRBD1. Looked up from germline, CDR1 is MNHEY and CDR2 is SVGAGI. The CDR3 is made up of 15 amino acids. The ends lost 2 bases at V and 3 bases at J; junction bases unmatched: 5. CDR3 coding DNA: TGTGCCAGCAGTTACACCGTGACAGGGGACTATGGCTACACCTTC. This gives the protein CASSYTVTGDYGYTF.

V usage is TRBV3-1 (or the pseudogene TRBV3-2) and J usage is TRBJ2-1, with D maybe TRBD2 (5 bases). Germline V gives CDR1 LGHDT, CDR2 YNNKEL (reference sequence). The V end lost 0 bases, the J end lost 9 bases, and 9 bases lay between the germline ends. The CDR3 length is 13 residues. The DNA of the CDR3 is TGTGCCAGCAGCCAAGATTTAGCGATTGAGCAGTTCTTC. Translated: CASSQDLAIEQFF.

This sequence joins TRBV30 and TRBJ1-2, with D possibly being TRBD1 (6 bases). CDR1 and CDR2 from the germline V gene are GTSNPN and SVGIG (reference sequence). CDR3 length: 13 amino acids. Trimming cost V 0 bases and J 4 bases, with 9 bases left between them. This CDR3 is CAWSVQGSYGYTF. The CDR3 nucleotides read TGTGCCTGGAGTGTCCAGGGGAGCTATGGCTACACCTTC.

CDR3 nucleotides: TGCGCCAGCAGCTTGGACAGAAATCAGCCCCAGCATTTT. This sequence encodes CASSLDRNQPQHF. The rearrangement joins TRBV5-1 to TRBJ1-5; D uncertain. V dropped 0 bases and J dropped 4 bases, with 5 bases sitting between them. This CDR3 spans 13 amino acids. In germline, CDR1 is SGHRS, CDR2 YFSETQ.

This clone was observed a few times. V and J are TRBV9 and TRBJ2-1; D possibly corresponds to TRBD1 (5 bases). Germline V gene sequence: CDR1 SGDLS, CDR2 YYNGEE. V lost 3 bases, J lost 4 bases, and 8 bases lay in between. This CDR3 has 13 residues. This CDR3 is CASSARQYNEQFF. DNA of the CDR3: TGTGCCAGCAGCGCCAGACAGTACAATGAGCAGTTCTTC.

V and J are TRBV2 and TRBJ2-7; a possible D gene is TRBD1 (5 bases). The V gene's germline CDR1 is SNHLY and CDR2 FYNNEI. The CDR3 is made up of 15 amino acids. V lost 4 bases and J 4 bases, leaving 17 bases between the germline ends. CDR3 coding DNA: TGTGCCAGCAGTGTTCAAGGACCGCCAGGGTACGAGCAGTACTTC. This codes for CASSVQGPPGYEQYF.

This clone was counted between two and nine times. The rearrangement joins TRBV24-1 to TRBJ2-7, with TRBD1 as a possible D gene (6 bases). Germline V lookup: CDR1 KGHDR, CDR2 SFDVKD. The CDR3 runs 15 residues. With 4 bases removed from V and 2 bases from J, the gap between germline ends came to 14 bases. CDR3 protein: CATSDTRTEPYEQYF. For the CDR3, the DNA is TGTGCCACCAGTGACACCCGGACAGAACCCTACGAGCAGTACTTC.

Comments on this clone: This CDR3 is also generated by other DNA sequences in the sample. The gene calls are TRBV6-6 and TRBJ2-5; D remains unclear. The CDR3 is 12 amino acids. V gave up 2 bases and J gave up 5 bases, with 6 bases separating them. In germline, CDR1 is MNHNY, CDR2 SVGAGI (reference sequence). The DNA for the CDR3 is TGTGCCAGCAGTTACGGCAGGGAGACCCAGTACTTC. As protein: CASSYGRETQYF.

V gene TRBV25-1 combines with J gene TRBJ1-6; no clear D gene. The CDR3 contains 12 residues. The ends were cut back, 6 bases at V and 7 bases at J, with 7 bases in the middle. Germline CDR1 MGHDK, CDR2 SYGVNS. The CDR3 DNA reads as TGTGCCAGCAGGCCAGGAAATTCACCCCTCCACTTT. This encodes CASRPGNSPLHF.

V is TRBV13 and J is TRBJ1-1; D not resolved. Trimming cost V 0 bases and J 1 base, with 6 bases left between them. CDR3 length equals 14 residues. Germline CDR1 PRHDT, CDR2 FYEKMQ (reference sequence). Here the CDR3 DNA reads TGTGCCAGCAGCTTAGGGCACACGAACACTGAAGCTTTCTTT. Its translation: CASSLGHTNTEAFF. Variable domain in full (rest from reference TRBV13 and TRBJ1-1): AAGVIQSPRHLIKEKRETATLKCYPIPRHDTVYWYQQGPGQDPQFLISFYEKMQSDKGSIPDRFSAQQFSDYHSELNMSSLELGDSALYFCASSLGHTNTEAFFGQGTRLTVV.